This T cell receptor beta chain was documented in a study of Ad26.COV2.S vaccination and SARS-CoV-2 variants (dated by TCRdb to 2020 to 2022). A note on the overall study: Vaccine-arm donors came from COV1001, a multicentre, randomized, double-blind, placebo-controlled phase I-IIa trial of Ad26.COV2.S in healthy adults. The TCR-sequenced set comprised about 30 samples: around 20 Ad26.COV2.S vaccine recipients, 5 placebo recipients and 8 SARS-CoV-2 convalescent individuals. The specificity and breadth of SARS-CoV-2-reactive T cell receptors after Ad26.COV2.S vaccination were assessed by TCRbeta repertoire sequencing. Investigators did not know the trial group allocation while performing experiments and assessing outcomes. Ad26.COV2.S was administered intramuscularly at a dose of 5x10^10 or 1x10^11 viral particles, either as one shot or as two shots given 56 days apart. Trial participants were randomized into five groups of five: low-dose or high-dose Ad26.COV2.S given once or twice, or placebo on both occasions.

The immunoSEQ Assay was the method used to sequence TCRbeta CDR3 regions. After extraction, genomic DNA underwent amplification by bias-controlled multiplex PCR, followed by high-throughput sequencing. From the authors' description of their analysis: Collapsing and filtering of sequences were performed to quantify the absolute abundance of each unique TCRbeta CDR3 region. Usable DNA was measured by amplifying reference genes present in all nucleated cells, and TCRbeta template counts were normalized to that usable DNA to estimate T cell fraction. Repertoire TCRs were annotated as SARS-CoV-2-specific by exact matching of V gene, CDR3 amino acid sequence and J gene to a known reactive TCR set. The reference SARS-CoV-2 TCR set was derived from MIRA and filtered for enrichment in COVID-19-positive ImmuneCODE repertoires, a step that removed public or cross-reactive TCRs. Using the MIRA antigens, annotated TCRs were further analysed by specific ORF or by position within an ORF. Depth was the summed frequency of annotated unique rearrangements, while breadth was defined as annotated unique rearrangements over total unique productive rearrangements. Group comparisons of TCR breadth used two-sided Wilcoxon rank-sum tests. The immuneACCESS repertoire file appears here via TCRdb, limited to in-frame rearrangements. These files lack a portion of the clones; in checked studies, under half of the deficit traces to unresolved V genes, and the cause of the others is not known. The V and J calls and clone size were taken over from that table, and D and trimming were inferred from the DNA. This sample lists about 440,000 clones; 90% were detected once. Together, the top ten hold about 4.5% of the sample.

As encoded in the germline V gene, CDR1 is SGHTA while CDR2 is FQGNSA. V lost 1 base and J lost 0 bases, and the count of bases not matched to a germline gene is 5. CDR3 length: 18 amino acids, cysteine to phenylalanine. CDR3 DNA is the only sequence kept; it has 54 bases, read in frame from the first base. The full study reports these points: Ad26.COV2.S recipients had higher spike-specific TCR breadth than placebo recipients (P = 0.0014). Non-spike TCR breadth was comparable between vaccine and placebo recipients, consistent with the vaccine containing only spike. After vaccination, substantial breadth of spike-specific CD8+ and CD4+ T cell responses was reported. According to the authors, total T cell responses may have been underestimated by the TCR breadth and depth analyses. Comparing responses between vaccine doses or regimens was not something the study was powered to do.

The intended sense of this specimen's treatment or condition label: roughly 18 received Ad26.COV2.S at low or high dose, single or two shots; five or six received placebo; per-sample allocation not given. For vaccine and placebo recipients, repertoires were sequenced using samples collected on day 63 after the first injection. In Cohort 1b, 25 adults aged 18-55 years were enrolled at a single site in Boston, USA, between 29 July and 7 August 2020. Ad26.COV2.S was a replication-incompetent adenovirus type 26 vector expressing a prefusion-stabilized SARS-CoV-2 spike protein from the original Wuhan strain. In regard to this clone: This receptor's antigen is unknown. Per-base qualities were not stored, and no clone one base away is much larger.

This material consisted of peripheral blood, taken in a trial of Ad26.COV2.S vaccine versus placebo. The chain joins TRBV7-2 to TRBJ2-1; TRBD2 aligns with 11 central bases. The receptor's source is a person aged 18-60 years who received the Ad26.COV2.S COVID-19 vaccine or a placebo. Read as DNA, the sequence is TGTGCCAGCAGCTTAGGACTAGCGGGACCGAGCTCCTACAATGAGCAGTTCTTC. Its translation is CASSLGLAGPSSYNEQFF.